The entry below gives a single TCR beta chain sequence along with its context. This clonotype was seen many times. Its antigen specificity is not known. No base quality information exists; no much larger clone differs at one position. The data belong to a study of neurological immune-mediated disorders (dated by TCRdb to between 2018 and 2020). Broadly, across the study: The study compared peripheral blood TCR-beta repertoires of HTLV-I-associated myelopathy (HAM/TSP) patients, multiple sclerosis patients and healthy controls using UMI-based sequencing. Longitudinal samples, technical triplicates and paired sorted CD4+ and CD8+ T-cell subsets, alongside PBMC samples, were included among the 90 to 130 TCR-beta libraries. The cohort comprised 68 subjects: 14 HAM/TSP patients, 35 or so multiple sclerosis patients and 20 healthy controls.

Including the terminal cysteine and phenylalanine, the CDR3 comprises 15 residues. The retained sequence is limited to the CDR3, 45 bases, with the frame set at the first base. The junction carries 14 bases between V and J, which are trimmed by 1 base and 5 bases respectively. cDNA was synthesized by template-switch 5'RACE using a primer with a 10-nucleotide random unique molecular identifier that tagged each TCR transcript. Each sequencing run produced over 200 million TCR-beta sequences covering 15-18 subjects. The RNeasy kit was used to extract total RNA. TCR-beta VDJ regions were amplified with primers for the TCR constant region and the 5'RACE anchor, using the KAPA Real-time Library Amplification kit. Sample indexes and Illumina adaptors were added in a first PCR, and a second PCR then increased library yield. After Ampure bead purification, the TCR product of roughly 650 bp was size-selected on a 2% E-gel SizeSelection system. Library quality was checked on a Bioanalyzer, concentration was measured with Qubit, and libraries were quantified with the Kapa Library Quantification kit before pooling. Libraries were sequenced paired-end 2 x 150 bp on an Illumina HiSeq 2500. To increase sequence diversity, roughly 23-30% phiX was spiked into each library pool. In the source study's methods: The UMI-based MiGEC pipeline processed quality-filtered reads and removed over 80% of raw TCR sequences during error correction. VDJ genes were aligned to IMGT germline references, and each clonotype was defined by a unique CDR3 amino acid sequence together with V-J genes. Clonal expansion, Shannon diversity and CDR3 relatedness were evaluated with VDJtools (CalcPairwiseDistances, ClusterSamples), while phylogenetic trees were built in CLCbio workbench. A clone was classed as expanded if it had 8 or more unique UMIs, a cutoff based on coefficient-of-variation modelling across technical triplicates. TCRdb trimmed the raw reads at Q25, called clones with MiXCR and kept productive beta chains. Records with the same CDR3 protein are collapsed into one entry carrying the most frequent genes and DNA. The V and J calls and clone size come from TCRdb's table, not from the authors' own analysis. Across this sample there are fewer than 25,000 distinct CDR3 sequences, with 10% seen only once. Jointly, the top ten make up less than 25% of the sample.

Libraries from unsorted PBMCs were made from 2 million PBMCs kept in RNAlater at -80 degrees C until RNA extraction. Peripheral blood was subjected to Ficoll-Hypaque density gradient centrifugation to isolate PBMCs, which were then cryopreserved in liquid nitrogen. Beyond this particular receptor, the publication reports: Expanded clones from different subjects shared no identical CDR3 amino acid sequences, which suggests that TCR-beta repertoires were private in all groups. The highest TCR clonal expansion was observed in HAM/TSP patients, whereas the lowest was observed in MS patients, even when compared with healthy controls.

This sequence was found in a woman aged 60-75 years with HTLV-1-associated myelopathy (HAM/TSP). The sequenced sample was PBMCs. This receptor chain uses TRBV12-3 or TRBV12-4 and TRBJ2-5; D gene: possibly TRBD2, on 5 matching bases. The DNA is TGTGCCAGCAGTTTAGTTGGCACGTCGGGGGAGACCCAGTACTTC. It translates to CASSLVGTSGETQYF.